The entry below gives a single T cell receptor (beta chain) sequence along with its context. Across over 20 US areas, participants ranged in age from roughly 18 to 95 years. Cohort allocation depended upon clinical history that participants reported. The data derive from a study of blood T cell repertoires in COVID-19. How the authors handled the data: Reference gene primer amplification gave estimated nucleated cell counts. Only in-frame clones appear in the TCRdb table, and some are missing; sequencing was by immunoSEQ multiplex PCR. Clone size and the V and J calls come from that table; the DNA yielded D and trimming. The sample records 310,000 or so clones, approximately 92% being singletons. The receptor was isolated from a woman in her 30s who had recovered from COVID-19. The sequenced sample consisted of PBMCs or T cells enriched from blood (not recorded which).

CDR3 in amino acids: CASSGQGANEQFF. The CDR3 nucleotides are TGTGCCAGCAGTGGACAGGGGGCGAATGAGCAGTTCTTC. V usage is TRBV7-3 and J usage is TRBJ2-1; 11 nucleotides line up with TRBD1. This CDR3 spans 13 amino acids. Germline V lookup: CDR1 SGHTA, CDR2 FQGTGA. With V trimmed by 6 bases and J by 7 bases, 2 bases remained unmatched.